The rows below give T cell receptor beta chains drawn from one sample of a study of T-cell reconstitution after alpha-beta-depleted transplantation in children. In TCRdb, the PCR reads were re-called with MiXCR into one record per CDR3 protein. The sample has 350,000 to 450,000 distinct CDR3 sequences, roughly 15% seen once. The sample was PBMCs, taken from the stem cell graft. These receptors all stem from a human donor who donated a stem cell graft to a child with Fanconi anemia. The CDR3 runs from the conserved cysteine through the conserved F or W. D genes are given only for firm matches. Clone size is not always given. Where it is, it says once, few, many or a class for expanded clones.

D: .
V: TRBV18
J: TRBJ1-4
size: many
CDR3: CASSPISRGEKLFF
DNA: TGTGCCAGCTCACCAATAAGCAGAGGTGAAAAACTGTTTTTT

D: TRBD2
V: TRBV5-1
J: TRBJ2-1
size: many
CDR3: CASSFQAGGDNEQFF
DNA: TGCGCCAGCAGCTTCCAAGCGGGGGGGGACAATGAGCAGTTCTTC

D: .
V: TRBV11-1
J: TRBJ2-1
size: .
CDR3: CASTPDRSSYNEQFF
DNA: TGTGCCAGCACCCCAGACAGAAGCTCCTACAATGAGCAGTTCTTC

D: .
V: TRBV7-6
J: TRBJ1-1
size: few
CDR3: CASTPRAGSNTEAFF
DNA: TGTGCCAGCACCCCCCGGGCAGGCTCGAACACTGAAGCTTTCTTT

D: TRBD2
V: TRBV20-1
J: TRBJ2-1
size: few
CDR3: CSARGLAGATTYNEQFF
DNA: TGCAGTGCTAGAGGGCTAGCGGGGGCGACGACATACAATGAGCAGTTCTTC

D: .
V: TRBV25-1
J: TRBJ1-6
size: .
CDR3: CASGGGNNSPLHF
DNA: TGTGCCAGCGGCGGGGGGAATAATTCACCCCTCCACTTT

D: .
V: TRBV6-1
J: TRBJ2-5
size: once
CDR3: CASSRDASQETQYF
DNA: TGTGCCAGCAGCCGGGACGCCTCCCAAGAGACCCAGTACTTC

D: .
V: TRBV15
J: TRBJ1-5
size: .
CDR3: CATSIDSNQPQHF
DNA: TGTGCCACCAGCATAGATAGCAATCAGCCCCAGCATTTT

D: TRBD2
V: TRBV20-1
J: TRBJ2-3
size: few
CDR3: CSAFSSGGAGDTQYF
DNA: TGCAGTGCTTTCTCTAGCGGGGGAGCGGGAGATACGCAGTATTTT

D: .
V: TRBV4-3
J: TRBJ2-1
size: many
CDR3: CASSRVWERENEQFF
DNA: TGCGCCAGCAGCCGGGTTTGGGAAAGGGAAAATGAGCAGTTCTTC

D: .
V: TRBV6-1
J: TRBJ2-7
size: few
CDR3: CASSSSTQGYEQYF
DNA: TGTGCCAGCAGCTCATCTACTCAGGGCTACGAGCAGTACTTC

D: .
V: TRBV4-3
J: TRBJ1-5
size: many
CDR3: CASSPGYTGQPQHF
DNA: TGCGCCAGCAGCCCTGGATACACTGGTCAGCCCCAGCATTTT

D: TRBD2
V: TRBV15
J: TRBJ2-1
size: .
CDR3: CATSRGKRGLGEQFF
DNA: TGTGCCACCAGCAGGGGGAAGCGGGGGCTGGGAGAGCAGTTCTTC

D: .
V: TRBV5-1
J: TRBJ2-7
size: .
CDR3: CASRQGRNYEQYF
DNA: TGCGCCAGTAGGCAGGGAAGGAACTACGAGCAGTACTTC

D: TRBD1
V: TRBV7-8
J: TRBJ2-6
size: .
CDR3: CASSFKDRGLSGANVLTF
DNA: TGTGCCAGCAGCTTTAAGGACAGGGGGCTGAGCGGGGCCAACGTCCTGACTTTC

D: TRBD2
V: TRBV6-1
J: TRBJ2-5
size: .
CDR3: CASSKALTSGGETQYF
DNA: TGTGCCAGCAGCAAAGCCCTGACTAGCGGGGGGGAGACCCAGTACTTC